The 32 T cell receptor beta chains below all came from one sample that was sequenced in a study of ipilimumab plus nivolumab after autologous stem cell transplantation (TCRdb year 2021). Library preparation used the immunoSEQ multiplex PCR assay. Imported from immuneACCESS, the table was reduced by TCRdb to in-frame sequences with V and J called. These copies leave out some clones; in studies compared against another copy, an unresolved V gene accounts for under half, and the cause of the remainder is not known. A total of tens of thousands of clones appear in this sample, 85% to 90% of them only once. Clones ranked in the top ten supply around 5% of the sample. Material: PBMCs, obtained in a trial of ipilimumab plus nivolumab as post-transplant consolidation. All receptors come from a male donor with diffuse large B-cell lymphoma.

The chain is built from TRBV10-3 and TRBJ2-3, with D possibly matching TRBD1 (6 bases). V was shortened by 2 bases and J by 2 bases, with 17 bases between the two germline ends. The CDR3 is 17 residues long. CDR1 and CDR2 (germline): ENHRY, SYGVKD. The CDR3 bases are TGTGCCATCAGTGAGCCGGGCCGTGGACAGAACACAGATACGCAGTATTTT. This encodes CAISEPGRGQNTDTQYF.

V usage is TRBV7-6 and J usage is TRBJ2-5, with 8 bases fitting TRBD2. V gave up 5 bases and J gave up 4 bases; unmatched junction bases: 15. The CDR3 runs to 17 residues. Germline V gene data show CDR1 as SGHVS and CDR2 as FNYEAQ. CDR3 in DNA: TGTGCCAGCAGCCTGGGGGCGGGAGGTAATCGGGGAGAGACCCAGTACTTC. Amino acids: CASSLGAGGNRGETQYF.

CDR3: CASSWRGSANTGELFF. In nucleotides, the CDR3 is TGTGCCAGCAGCTGGCGGGGGTCCGCGAACACCGGGGAGCTGTTTTTT. The rearrangement joins TRBV5-4 to TRBJ2-2, with 7 bases aligning to TRBD2. The CDR3 runs to 16 residues. Per germline, CDR1 SGHNT and CDR2 YYREEE (reference sequence). J lost 0 bases, V lost 3 bases, and 5 bases had no gene match.

This chain links TRBV10-3 with TRBJ2-4; no clear D gene. The CDR3 runs 14 residues. Trimming removed 6 bases at V and 9 bases at J, with 18 bases between. Germline assignment: CDR1 ENHRY and CDR2 SYGVKD. CDR3 in DNA: TGTGCCATCAGATTTGGACCCTCGACGAGCATTCAGTACTTC. Translating it yields CAIRFGPSTSIQYF.

This clone was seen a single time. The chain employs TRBV2 and TRBJ2-7, with a weak D call TRBD1 (6 bases). This CDR3 has 13 amino acids. Trimming shortened V by 3 bases and J by 6 bases, and 12 bases separated the two germline ends. Per germline, CDR1 SNHLY and CDR2 FYNNEI. CDR3: CASSDRGYGEQYF. CDR3 nucleotide sequence: TGTGCCAGCAGTGACAGGGGTTACGGCGAGCAGTACTTC.

The chain has TRBV18 and TRBJ1-2, with 7 bases lining up with TRBD1. There are 14 residues in the CDR3. J was trimmed by 4 bases and V by 6 bases; bases with no gene match: 8. CDR1 KGHSH and CDR2 LQKENI come from the germline V gene. This CDR3 reads CASSPRGDGYGYTF. In nucleotides, the CDR3 is TGTGCCAGCTCCCCCAGGGGGGATGGCTATGGCTACACCTTC.

J is TRBJ1-2 and V is TRBV29-1, with TRBD1 matching over 7 bases. Unmatched junction bases numbered 16, after V lost 2 bases and J lost 7 bases. The germline V gene has CDR1 SQVTM and CDR2 ANQGSEA. This CDR3 spans 16 amino acids. The CDR3 sequence is CSVENTQGPGQGGYTF. In DNA, the CDR3 is TGCAGCGTTGAAAACACACAGGGGCCCGGCCAGGGTGGCTACACCTTC.

The V and J genes are TRBV15 and TRBJ1-1; D gene unclear. This CDR3 is built from 14 residues. Germline V gene sequence: CDR1 LNHNV, CDR2 YYDKDF (reference sequence). V shed 7 bases and J shed 0 bases, with 12 bases lying between them. The CDR3: CATTSGFMNTEAFF. The CDR3 DNA reads as TGTGCCACCACCTCGGGCTTCATGAACACTGAAGCTTTCTTT.

The V and J genes are TRBV29-1 and TRBJ2-2; perhaps TRBD2 as D (6 bases). Germline V gives CDR1 SQVTM, CDR2 ANQGSEA. The CDR3 loop spans 15 amino acids. V lost 0 bases and J lost 4, with 12 bases in between. The DNA of the CDR3 is TGCAGCGTTGAAGATACGGGACTGGGCACCGGGGAGCTGTTTTTT. It encodes CSVEDTGLGTGELFF.

This chain joins TRBV2 and TRBJ1-5, with D maybe TRBD1 (5 bases). The CDR3 extends over 15 amino acids. Germline lookup yields CDR1 SNHLY and CDR2 FYNNEI. V was cut by 6 bases and J by 1 base, with 13 bases left in between. The CDR3 loop reads CASSFRDGSNQPQHF. The CDR3 DNA follows: TGTGCCAGCAGCTTCCGGGACGGCAGCAATCAGCCCCAGCATTTT.

V and J are TRBV5-1 and TRBJ2-1; unclear D gene. Trimming removed 4 bases at V and 0 bases at J, with 8 bases between. The CDR3 is made up of 14 amino acids. CDR1 and CDR2 (germline): SGHRS, YFSETQ. This CDR3 reads CASSREGSYNEQFF. The DNA of the CDR3 is TGCGCCAGCAGCAGGGAAGGCTCCTACAATGAGCAGTTCTTC. Filled out from reference TRBV5-1 and TRBJ2-1, the complete variable domain reads KAGVTQTPRYLIKTRGQQVTLSCSPISGHRSVSWYQQTPGQGLQFLFEYFSETQRNKGNFPGRFSGRQFSNSRSEMNVSTLELGDSALYLCASSREGSYNEQFFGPGTRLTVL.

The chain couples TRBV6-1 to TRBJ1-5, with 8 bases identical to TRBD1. This CDR3 region has 14 residues. CDR1 is MNHNS and CDR2 is SASEGT in the germline V gene. The V segment lost 8 bases and the J segment 4 bases; nucleotides outside the gene matches: 7. The CDR3 DNA follows: TGTGCCAGCGGCCGGGACAGGTCAAATCAGCCCCAGCATTTT. Residues: CASGRDRSNQPQHF.

The chain has TRBV6-7 and TRBJ2-7; TRBD2 aligns across 12 bases. TRBV6-7 is given ORF status, its function remaining uncertain. The V and J ends lost 0 bases and 2 bases, in that order; junction bases with no gene match: 17. There are 21 residues in the CDR3. Here the CDR3 DNA reads TGTGCCAGCAGTTACTCGACGGGCCTAGCGGGGGGGCCGTTTAGAGCCTACGAGCAGTACTTC. Its translation is CASSYSTGLAGGPFRAYEQYF.

This clone showed up just a few times. The V gene is TRBV14, the J gene TRBJ2-7; D is perhaps TRBD2 (6 bases). The V gene's germline CDR1 is SGHDN and CDR2 FVKESK. CDR3 size: 14 residues. V dropped 0 bases and J dropped 7 bases, with 13 bases sitting between them. The CDR3 DNA reads TGTGCCAGCAGCCAAGATATACTAGCTAATGAGCAGTACTTC. Protein product: CASSQDILANEQYF.

The V gene is TRBV5-1, the J gene TRBJ2-1, with D tentatively TRBD1 (5 bases). The length of the CDR3 is 17 residues. Trimming stripped 3 bases from V and 0 bases from J, with 16 bases between. Germline assignment: CDR1 SGHRS and CDR2 YFSETQ. DNA of the CDR3: TGCGCCAGCAGCTCGGACGTCAGGGTTTACTCCTACAATGAGCAGTTCTTC. Its protein is CASSSDVRVYSYNEQFF.

The V gene is TRBV6-6, the J gene TRBJ1-5; possible D gene TRBD1, 5 bases. The germline gives CDR1 MNHNY, CDR2 SVGAGI (reference sequence). The CDR3 is 14 residues long. Trimming removed 2 bases at V and 7 bases at J, with 12 bases between. This CDR3 is CASSYLRRDQPQHF. The CDR3 region has the DNA TGTGCCAGCAGTTACCTGCGGAGGGACCAGCCCCAGCATTTT.

This chain links TRBV7-8 with TRBJ2-3; 9 bases map to TRBD2. Germline V gene lookup returns CDR1 SGHVS and CDR2 FQNEAQ. The V and J ends lost 5 bases and 6 bases, in that order; junction bases with no gene match: 12. The CDR3 runs to 16 residues. CDR3 amino acids: CASSPVRAGGSDTQYF. CDR3 DNA sequence: TGTGCCAGCAGCCCCGTAAGGGCGGGGGGGTCTGATACGCAGTATTTT.

This chain links TRBV25-1 with TRBJ1-5, with a possible D match to TRBD1 (5 bases). This CDR3 has 15 residues. Germline V gene data show CDR1 as MGHDK and CDR2 as SYGVNS. Trimming cost V 2 bases and J 1 base, with 9 bases left between them. The CDR3 DNA sequence: TGTGCCAGCAGTGAAGACAGTATGAGCAATCAGCCCCAGCATTTT. Translated: CASSEDSMSNQPQHF.

The rearrangement joins TRBV5-1 to TRBJ1-1; no clear D gene. The ends were cut back, 3 bases at V and 2 bases at J, with 2 bases in the middle. The CDR3 consists of 11 residues. The V gene's germline CDR1 is SGHRS and CDR2 YFSETQ. The CDR3 coding sequence is TGCGCCAGCAGCTCTAACACTGAAGCTTTCTTT. It yields the protein CASSSNTEAFF.

The chain couples TRBV2 to TRBJ2-3; D possibly corresponds to TRBD2 (6 bases). V shed 3 bases and J shed 3 bases, with 13 bases lying between them. Germline CDR1 reads SNHLY; CDR2 reads FYNNEI. The CDR3 totals 15 residues. CDR3 nucleotides: TGTGCCAGCAGTGATAGTGGGGGGAGGACAGATACGCAGTATTTT. Its protein is CASSDSGGRTDTQYF.

V is TRBV11-3 and J is TRBJ2-3; 9 bases match TRBD1. There are 15 residues in the CDR3. Germline CDR1 is SGHNT and CDR2 is YENEEA. V lost 3 bases to trimming and J lost 5 bases; unmatched junction nucleotides: 6. This CDR3 is CASSLGGQGQDTQYF. CDR3 nucleotide sequence: TGTGCCAGCAGCTTGGGCGGACAGGGGCAAGATACGCAGTATTTT.

The chain is built from TRBV5-1 and TRBJ2-3; TRBD2 aligns across 11 bases. The CDR3 is 15 residues long. Germline assignment: CDR1 SGHRS and CDR2 YFSETQ. The trim removed 7 bases at V and 4 bases at J, leaving 8 bases unmatched. The CDR3 sequence: CASGLAGGGADTQYF. The DNA of the CDR3 is TGCGCCAGCGGCCTAGCGGGGGGTGGGGCAGATACGCAGTATTTT.

This chain joins TRBV12-5 and TRBJ2-4, with 7 bases aligning to TRBD2. This CDR3 contains 20 residues. Germline-derived CDR1 and CDR2 are LGHNT and FRNRAP. V was pared by 0 bases and J by 0 bases, with 14 bases of the junction left unmatched. DNA for the CDR3: TGTGCTAGTGGTTTGGTACTGTGGGAGGGAGAGGGGCTAGCCAAAAACATTCAGTACTTC. Encoded protein: CASGLVLWEGEGLAKNIQYF.

The chain has TRBV7-2 and TRBJ2-7; no firm D call. V lost 5 bases and J 3 bases, leaving 11 bases between the germline ends. This CDR3 contains 13 residues. From germline, CDR1 is SGHTA and CDR2 FQGNSA. The CDR3 region is CASSLSPRYEQYF. CDR3 coding DNA: TGTGCCAGCAGCCTGAGTCCGCGCTACGAGCAGTACTTC.

V gene TRBV5-1 combines with J gene TRBJ1-4; 8 bases are shared with TRBD1. V was pared by 0 bases and J by 8 bases, with 9 bases of the junction left unmatched. The CDR3 is made up of 16 amino acids. CDR1 SGHRS and CDR2 YFSETQ come from the germline V gene. The CDR3: CASSLAPGTGYEKLFF. In DNA, the CDR3 is TGCGCCAGCAGCTTGGCCCCCGGGACAGGCTACGAAAAACTGTTTTTT.

Concerning this clone itself: One junction end disagrees with the germline gene, perhaps due to a read error. The J gene is TRBJ1-2, the V gene TRBV28; TRBD1 matches 10 bases. CDR1 is MDHEN, CDR2 SYDVKM, per germline. CDR3 length equals 13 residues. CDR3 residues: CTSRDRGNYGYTF. CDR3 nucleotide sequence: TGTACCAGCAGGGACAGGGGTAACTATGGCTACACCTTC.

J is TRBJ1-1 and V is TRBV12-5, with unresolved D. Trimming cost V 1 base and J 0 bases, with 6 bases left between them. CDR3 length equals 14 residues. Germline CDR1 LGHNT, CDR2 FRNRAP. This chain's CDR3 is CASGLDLMNTEAFF. The DNA of the CDR3 is TGTGCTAGTGGTTTGGACCTTATGAACACTGAAGCTTTCTTT.

The chain employs TRBV4-2 and TRBJ2-1; D is uncertain. The ends were cut back, 5 bases at V and 4 bases at J, with 9 bases in the middle. The CDR3 is 13 residues long. Germline assignment: CDR1 LGHNA and CDR2 YNFKEQ. Here the CDR3 DNA reads TGTGCCAGCAGCTTGAGTCAGTACAATGAGCAGTTCTTC. Encoded protein: CASSLSQYNEQFF.

The chain is built from TRBV6-5 and TRBJ1-1; D might be TRBD1 (5 bases). V lost 4 bases to trimming and J lost 3 bases, with 9 bases between them. The CDR3 extends over 13 amino acids. The germline V gene encodes CDR1 MNHEY and CDR2 SVGAGI. In DNA form, the CDR3 reads TGTGCCAGCAGTTTTCCAGGGTACACTGAAGCTTTCTTT. This encodes CASSFPGYTEAFF.

The V call is TRBV7-9, the J call TRBJ2-3; D could derive from TRBD1 or TRBD2 (5 bases each). This CDR3 comprises 15 residues. Germline V CDR1 and CDR2: SEHNR, FQNEAQ (reference sequence). V was pared by 3 bases and J by 2 bases, with 12 bases between. The CDR3 reads CASSLETGTTDTQYF. The CDR3 nucleotides are TGTGCCAGCAGCTTGGAGACTGGGACCACAGATACGCAGTATTTT.

The chain couples TRBV5-5 to TRBJ1-5, with D perhaps TRBD1 (5 bases). Germline CDR1 is SGHKS and CDR2 is YYEKEE (reference sequence). The CDR3 has 15 residues. V lost 5 bases and J lost 4, with 16 bases in between. CDR3: CASSLISGSNQPQHF. CDR3 DNA sequence: TGTGCCAGCAGTTTGATCTCAGGGTCTAATCAGCCCCAGCATTTT.

The V and J genes are TRBV4-1 and TRBJ2-7, with 9 bases aligning to TRBD1. Trimming took 4 bases from V and 3 from J; bases not matched to a gene: 10. The CDR3 is 16 amino acids. CDR1 is MGHRA, CDR2 YSYEKL, per germline. CDR3 amino acids: CASSPGTGNKYYEQYF. The DNA for the CDR3 is TGCGCCAGCAGCCCCGGGACAGGGAATAAGTACTACGAGCAGTACTTC.